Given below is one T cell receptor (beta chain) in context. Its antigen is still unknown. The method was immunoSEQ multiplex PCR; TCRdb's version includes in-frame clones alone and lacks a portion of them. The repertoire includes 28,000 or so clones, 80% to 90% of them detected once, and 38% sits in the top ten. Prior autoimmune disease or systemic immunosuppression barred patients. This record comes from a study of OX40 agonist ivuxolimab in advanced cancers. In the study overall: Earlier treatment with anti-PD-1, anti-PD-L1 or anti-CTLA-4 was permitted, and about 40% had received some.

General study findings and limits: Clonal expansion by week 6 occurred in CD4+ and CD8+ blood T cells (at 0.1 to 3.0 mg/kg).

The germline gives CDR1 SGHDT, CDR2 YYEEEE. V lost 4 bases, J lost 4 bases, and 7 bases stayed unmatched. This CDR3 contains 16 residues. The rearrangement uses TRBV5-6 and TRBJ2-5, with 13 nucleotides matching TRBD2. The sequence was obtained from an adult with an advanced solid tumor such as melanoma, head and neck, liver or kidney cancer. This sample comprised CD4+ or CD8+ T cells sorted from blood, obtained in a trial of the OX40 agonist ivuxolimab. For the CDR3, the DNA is TGTGCCAGCAGCCCAGGGACTAGCGGGAACCCAGAGACCCAGTACTTC. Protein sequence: CASSPGTSGNPETQYF.